These T cell receptor beta chains were read from a single sample in a study of shared clonotypes between healthy human individuals. Libraries were prepared by immunoSEQ multiplex PCR; TCRdb keeps only in-frame clonotypes and omits some of them. The top ten hold around 1.7% of the sample, which has roughly 2.1 million clones, about 93% seen once. The sample was naive CD8+ T cells from PBMCs. The receptors here all came from a man younger than 35 in good health. Some clones in this sample may be carry-over from other donors' samples. Both conserved end residues are part of each CDR3. Fields, in order: clone size, V gene, J gene, D gene, CDR3 DNA, CDR3 protein. The D gene is left open where the match is weak. Clone size is stated in some rows and not others, as once, few, many or a class when expanded.

.	TRBV27	TRBJ1-1	TRBD1	TGTGCCAGCAGTTCAGGGGGCGGAACTGAAGCTTTCTTT	CASSSGGGTEAFF
.	TRBV5-1	TRBJ2-7	TRBD2	TGCGCCAGCAGCTTGGGCCCTCCTCGGGGGGTCCCTGTGGAGCAGTACTTC	CASSLGPPRGVPVEQYF
.	TRBV9	TRBJ2-7	.	TGTGCCAGCAGCGTAGGGGCAGATGTCTACGAGCAGTACTTC	CASSVGADVYEQYF
.	TRBV28	TRBJ2-1	TRBD1	TGTGCCAGCAGTTTAGGTCAGGGGGTTCCATGGGAGCAGTTCTTC	CASSLGQGVPWEQFF
.	TRBV27	TRBJ2-3	.	TGTGCCAGCAGTTCGGGACGGGGAGGACTGACGATTACAGATACGCAGTATTTT	CASSSGRGGLTITDTQYF
.	TRBV10-3	TRBJ2-1	TRBD2	TGTGCCATCAGTGAGTCGCTAGCGGGGGCGGGGAATGAGCAGTTCTTC	CAISESLAGAGNEQFF
once	TRBV7-9	TRBJ1-2	.	TGTGCCAGCAGCTTAGGAGGTCAGATATATGGCTACACCTTC	CASSLGGQIYGYTF
.	TRBV19	TRBJ1-2	.	TGTGCCAGTAGTACGCGGACAGTCGCCTTCGGCTACACCTTC	CASSTRTVAFGYTF
.	TRBV9	TRBJ2-3	.	TGTGCCAGCAGCGTTATCCCGGGAGTAACCGTAGATACGCAGTATTTT	CASSVIPGVTVDTQYF
.	TRBV7-8	TRBJ2-6	.	TGTGCCAGCAGCCCTAGGAGGGCTACAGGGTTTTGGGTTGGGGCCAACGTCCTGACTTTC	CASSPRRATGFWVGANVLTF
.	TRBV28	TRBJ1-2	.	TGTGCCAGCAGTGCAACGACGACAAATAACTATGGCTACACCTTC	CASSATTTNNYGYTF
.	TRBV6-5	TRBJ2-3	.	TGTGCCAGCAGACCCGTCGACGTCTGGTCAGATACGCAGTATTTT	CASRPVDVWSDTQYF
once	TRBV5-6	TRBJ2-2	.	TGTGCCAGCAGCTTGGGCAGGGGAAACACCGGGGAGCTGTTTTTT	CASSLGRGNTGELFF
few	TRBV19	TRBJ1-2	.	TGTGCCAGTAGTATCGCCCAGGAAAGGCGTGGCTACACCTTC	CASSIAQERRGYTF
.	TRBV7-9	TRBJ1-1	.	TGTGCCAGCAGCTCTGGGGTCGTCGAACCTGAAGCTTTCTTT	CASSSGVVEPEAFF
.	TRBV29-1	TRBJ1-2	TRBD1	TGCAGCGTTGGGGGGGTTTTGGGACAGGGGACTAACTATGGCTACACCTTC	CSVGGVLGQGTNYGYTF
few	TRBV7-9	TRBJ2-2	.	TGTGCCAGCAGCTTAGCTTCCGGGGAGCTGTTTTTT	CASSLASGELFF
.	TRBV11-1	TRBJ2-7	.	TGTGCCAGCAGCCCTAGGGGGCGGGAGGCGGCCTACGAGCAGTACTTC	CASSPRGREAAYEQYF
.	TRBV19	TRBJ2-3	.	TGTGCCAGTAGTGAACGCGTGCAGGGAGATACGCAGTATTTT	CASSERVQGDTQYF
.	TRBV14	TRBJ2-3	TRBD1	TGTGCCAGCAGCCACATACCGGGACAGGGTCAAGATACGCAGTATTTT	CASSHIPGQGQDTQYF
.	TRBV15	TRBJ2-7	.	TGTGCCACCAGCACTGGAAGACGGGTGGGGGAGCAGTACTTC	CATSTGRRVGEQYF
once	TRBV7-6	TRBJ2-3	TRBD2	TGTGCCAGCAGCTGGGGGGGGAGGGCGGCAGATACGCAGTATTTT	CASSWGGRAADTQYF